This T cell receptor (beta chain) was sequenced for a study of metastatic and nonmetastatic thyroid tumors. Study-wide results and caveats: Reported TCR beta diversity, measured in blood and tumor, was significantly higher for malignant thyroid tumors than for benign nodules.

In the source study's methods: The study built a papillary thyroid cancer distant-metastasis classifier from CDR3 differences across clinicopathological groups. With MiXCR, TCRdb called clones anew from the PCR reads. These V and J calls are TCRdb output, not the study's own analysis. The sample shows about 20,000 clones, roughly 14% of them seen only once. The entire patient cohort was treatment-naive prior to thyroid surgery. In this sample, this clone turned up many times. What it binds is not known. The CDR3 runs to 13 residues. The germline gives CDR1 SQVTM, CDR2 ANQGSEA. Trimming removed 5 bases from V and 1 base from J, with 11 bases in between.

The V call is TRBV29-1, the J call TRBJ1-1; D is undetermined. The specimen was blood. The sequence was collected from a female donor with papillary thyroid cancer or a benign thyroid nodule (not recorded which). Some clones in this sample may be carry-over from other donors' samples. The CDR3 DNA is TGCAGCGTTATCGGGCAGCCGAACACTGAAGCTTTCTTT. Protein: CSVIGQPNTEAFF. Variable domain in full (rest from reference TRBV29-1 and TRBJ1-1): SAVISQKPSRDICQRGTSLTIQCQVDSQVTMMFWYRQQPGQSLTLIATANQGSEATYESGFVIDKFPISRPNLTFSTLTVSNMSPEDSSIYLCSVIGQPNTEAFFGQGTRLTVV.